Sequencing of this TCR beta chain was carried out in a study of shared clonotypes between healthy human individuals. TCRdb keeps only in-frame clones here, not all; method: immunoSEQ multiplex PCR. The sample holds approximately 2.1 million clones; more than 80% are singletons and the top ten take roughly 0.36%. This CDR3 is 15 amino acids long. Germline lookup yields CDR1 LNHDA and CDR2 SQIVND (reference sequence). V was trimmed by 2 bases and J by 0 bases, leaving 8 bases between them. About this clone: Other DNA sequences in this specimen translate into the identical CDR3.

The sample consisted of naive CD4+ T cells from PBMCs. Noted subset: CD45RA+ positively selected. The source of this sequence is a man between 18 and 35 years old in good health. Some clones in this sample may be carry-over from other donors' samples. The chain employs TRBV19 and TRBJ1-5, with D perhaps matching TRBD1 (6 bases). CDR3 sequence reads: CASSIRGNSNQPQHF. The DNA for the CDR3 is TGTGCCAGTAGTATAAGGGGGAATAGCAATCAGCCCCAGCATTTT.